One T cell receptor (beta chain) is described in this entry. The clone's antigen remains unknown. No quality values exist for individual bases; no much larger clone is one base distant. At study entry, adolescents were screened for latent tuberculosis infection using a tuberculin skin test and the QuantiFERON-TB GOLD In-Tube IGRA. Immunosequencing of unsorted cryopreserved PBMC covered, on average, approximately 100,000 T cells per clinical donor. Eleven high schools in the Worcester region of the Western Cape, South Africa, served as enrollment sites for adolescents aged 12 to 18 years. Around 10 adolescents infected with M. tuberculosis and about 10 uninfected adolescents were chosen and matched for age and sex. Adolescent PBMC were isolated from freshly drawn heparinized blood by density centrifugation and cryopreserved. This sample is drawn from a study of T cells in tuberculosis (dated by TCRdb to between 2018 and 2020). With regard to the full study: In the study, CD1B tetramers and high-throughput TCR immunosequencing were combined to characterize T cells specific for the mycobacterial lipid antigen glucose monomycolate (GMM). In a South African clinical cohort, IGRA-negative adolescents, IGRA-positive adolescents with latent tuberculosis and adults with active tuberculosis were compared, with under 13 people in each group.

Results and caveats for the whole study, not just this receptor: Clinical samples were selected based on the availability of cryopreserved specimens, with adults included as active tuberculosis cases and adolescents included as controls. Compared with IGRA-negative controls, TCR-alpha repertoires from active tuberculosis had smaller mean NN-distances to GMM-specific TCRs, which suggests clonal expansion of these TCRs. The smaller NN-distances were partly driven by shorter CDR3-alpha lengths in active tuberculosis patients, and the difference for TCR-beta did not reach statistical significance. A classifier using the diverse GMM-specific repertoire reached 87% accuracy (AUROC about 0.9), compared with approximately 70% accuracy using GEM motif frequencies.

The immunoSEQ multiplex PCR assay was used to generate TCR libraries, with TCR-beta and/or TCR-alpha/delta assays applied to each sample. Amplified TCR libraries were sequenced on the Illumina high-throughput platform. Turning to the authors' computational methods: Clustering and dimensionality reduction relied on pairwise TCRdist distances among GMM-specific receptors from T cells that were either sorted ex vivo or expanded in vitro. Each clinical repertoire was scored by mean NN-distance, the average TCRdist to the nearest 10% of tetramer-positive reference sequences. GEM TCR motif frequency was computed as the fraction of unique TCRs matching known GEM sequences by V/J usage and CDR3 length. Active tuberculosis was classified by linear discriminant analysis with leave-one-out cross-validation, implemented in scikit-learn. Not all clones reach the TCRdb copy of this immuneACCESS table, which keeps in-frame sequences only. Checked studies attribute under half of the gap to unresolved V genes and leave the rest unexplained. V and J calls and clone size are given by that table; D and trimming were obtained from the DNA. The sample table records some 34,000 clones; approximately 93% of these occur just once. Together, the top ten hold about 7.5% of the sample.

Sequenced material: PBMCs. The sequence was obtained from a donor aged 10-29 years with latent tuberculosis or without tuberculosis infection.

For the CDR3, the sequence is CASRAQGEPSYEQYF. The sequenced DNA is TGTGCCAGCAGAGCACAGGGGGAGCCCTCCTACGAGCAGTACTTC. The sequence links TRBV6-5 to TRBJ2-7; TRBD1 agrees with 8 junctional bases. The CDR3 holds 15 amino acids from the cysteine to the phenylalanine. Only CDR3 DNA is held: 45 bases, read in frame from base 1. At the junction V is shortened by 6 bases and J by 0 bases; bases outside the gene matches: 7. Looking up the germline V gene yields CDR1 MNHEY and CDR2 SVGAGI.